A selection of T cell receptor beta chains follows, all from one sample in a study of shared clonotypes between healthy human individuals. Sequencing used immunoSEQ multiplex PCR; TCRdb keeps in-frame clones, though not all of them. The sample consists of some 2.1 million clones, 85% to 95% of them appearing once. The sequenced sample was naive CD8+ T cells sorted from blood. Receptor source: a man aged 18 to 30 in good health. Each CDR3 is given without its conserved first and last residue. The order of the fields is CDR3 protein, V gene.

ASSSGGYGYT	TRBV27
ASSQELGVYSTDTQY	TRBV4-1
ASSLVGTDEQF	TRBV7-9
ASSDLSSPGGETQY	TRBV25-1
AWGSDSGEQY	TRBV30
ASSDYRELAGNTIY	TRBV6-1
ASADHSGEQF	TRBV25-1
ASSLSGAGSYEQY	TRBV27
ASSLESSSYEQY	TRBV11-2
ASSPTPGQAIYGYT	TRBV5-1